This T cell receptor (beta chain) is drawn from a study of cytomegalovirus exposure and HLA in healthy donors. Study-wide results and caveats: Earlier analysis found most TCR beta V segments productive about 87% or about 30% of the time. Later analysis identified about 15,000 TCR beta sequences associated with HLA alleles, using a false discovery rate threshold of 0.05. Association of a missense DCLRE1C variant with TCR beta V- and J-gene trimming was reported in a later analysis. An ancestry cluster, one associated with Asian ancestry, reportedly showed fewer N-insertions than the roughly 700-donor mean in a later analysis.

In the PCR, 60 Vbeta and 13 Jbeta primers were used. TCRdb's copy holds only in-frame clones and misses some; the assay was immunoSEQ multiplex PCR. The sample holds some 180,000 clones, about 80% seen once. Details on this clone: No antigen is known for it.

The CDR3 has 13 amino acids. Germline V gene sequence: CDR1 SEHNR, CDR2 FQNEAQ (reference sequence). V lost 0 bases and J lost 4, with 4 bases in between. This chain uses TRBV7-9 with TRBJ1-3; D is unclear. The sequencing sample was made of PBMCs. The sequence came from a woman aged 25-40 years in good health and CMV-seropositive. The CDR3 region is CASSLARGNTIYF. CDR3 DNA: TGTGCCAGCAGCTTAGCCAGGGGAAACACCATATATTTT.